This T cell receptor beta chain is from a study of blood T cells in healthy people across ages. A J-beta primer mix and a sample-barcoded 5' primer were used in a second PCR of about 7 to 11 cycles. MiXCR, run by TCRdb on the 5' RACE reads, gives a single entry per CDR3 protein. The sample carries about 570,000 distinct CDR3 sequences, 27% recorded once. The V and J ends lost 4 bases and 10 bases respectively, with 11 bases between them. Germline assignment: CDR1 SGHTA and CDR2 FQGNSA. This CDR3 is built from 13 residues. The sequencing sample was made of blood. The sequence came from a woman in her 70s in good health. The V gene is TRBV7-2, the J gene TRBJ1-6; D possibly corresponds to TRBD1 (6 bases). For the CDR3, the DNA is TGTGCCAGCAGCTCAAGGACAGACTCACCCCTCCACTTT. This gives the protein CASSSRTDSPLHF.